This T cell receptor (beta chain) was observed in a study of control samples from healthy donors and cancer patients. Germline V gene data show CDR1 as SGHDN and CDR2 as FVKESK. The CDR3 sequence is 15 residues long. With V trimmed by 1 base and J by 5 bases, 6 bases remained unmatched. Libraries were prepared by immunoSEQ multiplex PCR; TCRdb keeps only in-frame clonotypes and omits some of them. The sample comprises about 140,000 clones, about 90% of which are singletons, and approximately 7.2% rests with the top ten. The chain combines TRBV14 with TRBJ2-7, with 9 bases that match TRBD1. Sample: blood. The receptor's source is a man aged 18 to 30 in good health. DNA for the CDR3: TGTGCCAGCAGCCAAGCCCGACAGGGGGGGGACGAGCAGTACTTC. It codes for CASSQARQGGDEQYF. Using reference TRBV14 and TRBJ2-7 for the parts outside the CDR3, the full variable domain is EAGVTQFPSHSVIEKGQTVTLRCDPISGHDNLYWYRRVMGKEIKFLLHFVKESKQDESGMPNNRFLAERTGGTYSTLKVQPAELEDSGVYFCASSQARQGGDEQYFGPGTRLTVT.